This T cell receptor beta chain derives from a study of a mutant IDH1 vaccine in newly diagnosed glioma. Looking at the study overall: Those enrolled had earlier been treated with radiotherapy, temozolomide, or both, mostly both. Study-level results: No link was apparently found between pseudoprogression and changes in top peripheral T cell clonotypes.

Stated time point: week 5, during vaccination. Vaccination used 300 ug of mutant IDH1 20-mer peptide per dose, with topical imiquimod. Each donor presented with a new WHO grade 3 or 4 astrocytoma that tested IDH1-mutant and showed ATRX loss. Concerning this clone: Its specificity is unknown.

Sequencing used immunoSEQ multiplex PCR; TCRdb keeps in-frame clones, though not all of them. The sample lists around 58,000 clones, 81% occurring once. The germline V gene has CDR1 DFQATT and CDR2 SNEGSKA (reference sequence). The CDR3 length is 11 residues. The J segment lost 3 bases and the V segment lost 7 bases, leaving 2 bases of the junction unmatched. This chain joins TRBV20-1 and TRBJ2-7, with 8 bases lining up with TRBD2. The TCR sequence derives from a man between 25 and 39 years old with glioma. Material: PBMCs, obtained from a glioma patient whose treatment included an IDH1 peptide vaccine. This CDR3 is CSEGLVYEQYF. CDR3 bases: TGCAGTGAGGGACTAGTCTACGAGCAGTACTTC.